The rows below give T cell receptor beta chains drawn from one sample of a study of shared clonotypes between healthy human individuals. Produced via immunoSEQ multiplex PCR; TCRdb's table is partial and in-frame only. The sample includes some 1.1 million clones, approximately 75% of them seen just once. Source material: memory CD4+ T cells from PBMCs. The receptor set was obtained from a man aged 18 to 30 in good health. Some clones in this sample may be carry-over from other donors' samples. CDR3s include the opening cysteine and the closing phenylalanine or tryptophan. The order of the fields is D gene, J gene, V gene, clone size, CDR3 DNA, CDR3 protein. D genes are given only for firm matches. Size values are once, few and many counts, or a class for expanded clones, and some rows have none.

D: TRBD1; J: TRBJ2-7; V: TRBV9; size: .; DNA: TGTGCCAGCAGCCCCCAGGGGGCTGGTTACGAGCAGTACTTC; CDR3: CASSPQGAGYEQYF
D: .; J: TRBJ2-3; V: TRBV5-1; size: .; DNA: TGCGCCAGCAGCTTGTTGGCAGGGACCACAGATACGCAGTATTTT; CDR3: CASSLLAGTTDTQYF
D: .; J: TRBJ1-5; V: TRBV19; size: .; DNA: TGTGCCAGTAGTATAGGGGGAGGGCGTGATCAGCCCCAGCATTTT; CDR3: CASSIGGGRDQPQHF
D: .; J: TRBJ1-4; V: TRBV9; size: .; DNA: TGTGCCAGCAGCGTAGTGTCGGGGGAAAAACTGTTTTTT; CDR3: CASSVVSGEKLFF
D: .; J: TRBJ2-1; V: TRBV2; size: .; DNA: TGTGCCAGCAGTGAAGCACCATGGAGCAATGAGCAGTTCTTC; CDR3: CASSEAPWSNEQFF
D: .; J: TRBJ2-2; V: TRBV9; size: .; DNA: TGTGCCAGCAGCGTAGCGGGAGTCGACACCGGGGAGCTGTTTTTT; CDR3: CASSVAGVDTGELFF
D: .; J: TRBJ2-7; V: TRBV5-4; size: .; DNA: TGTGCCAGCAGCTCCGGGACAATTAATCGCTACGAGCAGTACTTC; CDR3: CASSSGTINRYEQYF
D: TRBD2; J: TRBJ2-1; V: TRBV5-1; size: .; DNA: TGCGCCAGCAGCTTGGCCTCTCTAGCGGGCAATGAGCAGTTCTTC; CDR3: CASSLASLAGNEQFF
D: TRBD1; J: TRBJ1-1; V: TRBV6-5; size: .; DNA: TGTGCCAGCAACAGGGGGCTTGACACTGAAGCTTTCTTT; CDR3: CASNRGLDTEAFF
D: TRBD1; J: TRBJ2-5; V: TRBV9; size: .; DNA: TGTGCCAGCAGTGCTGACAGGGGATCGAGGGAGACCCAGTACTTC; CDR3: CASSADRGSRETQYF
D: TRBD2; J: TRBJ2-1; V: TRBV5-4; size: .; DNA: TGTGCCAGCACCCCGGGACTAGCGAGCTTGCGGGAGCAGTTCTTC; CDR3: CASTPGLASLREQFF
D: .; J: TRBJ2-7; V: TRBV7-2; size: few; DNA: TGTGCCAGCACGCGCGCTAATCCCTACGAGCAGTACTTC; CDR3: CASTRANPYEQYF
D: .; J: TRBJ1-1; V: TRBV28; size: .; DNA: TGTGCCAGTTCTACGAGGAGGGGGAACACTGAAGCTTTCTTT; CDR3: CASSTRRGNTEAFF
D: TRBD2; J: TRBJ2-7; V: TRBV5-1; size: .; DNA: TGCGCCAGCAGCTTAGAAGGGACTAGCGGCGAGCAGTACTTC; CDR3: CASSLEGTSGEQYF
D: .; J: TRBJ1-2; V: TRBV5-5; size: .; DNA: TGTGCCAGCAGCTTGGATCCAGACGTCCCCTATGGCTACACCTTC; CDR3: CASSLDPDVPYGYTF
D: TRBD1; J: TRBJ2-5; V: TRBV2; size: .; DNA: TGTGCCAGCAGTGAACAGGGGGAAGAGACCCAGTACTTC; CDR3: CASSEQGEETQYF
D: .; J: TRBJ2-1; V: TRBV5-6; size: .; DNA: TGTGCCAGCAGCTTAGTCCCATCTGGGGCCAATGAGCAGTTCTTC; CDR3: CASSLVPSGANEQFF
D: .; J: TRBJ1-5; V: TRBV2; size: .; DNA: TGTGCCAGCAACCCACAGGGTCGCAATCAGCCCCAGCATTTT; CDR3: CASNPQGRNQPQHF
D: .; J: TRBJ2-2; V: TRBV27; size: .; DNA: TGTGCCAGCAGTCAAGAGGGTCCTCCCCCCGGGGAGCTGTTTTTT; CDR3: CASSQEGPPPGELFF
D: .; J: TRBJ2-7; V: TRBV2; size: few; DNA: TGTGCCAGCAGCCGGAGTCCCTCCTACGAGCAGTACTTC; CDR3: CASSRSPSYEQYF
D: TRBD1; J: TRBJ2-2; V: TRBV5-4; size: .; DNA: TGTGCCAGCAGCTTCGTCCTCTTCGGGACAGGGAGCGCCGGGGAGCTGTTTTTT; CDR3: CASSFVLFGTGSAGELFF
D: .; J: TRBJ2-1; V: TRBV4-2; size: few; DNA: TGTGCCAGCAGGGCCCCTACGGGAGAAGTCAATGAGCAGTTCTTC; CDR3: CASRAPTGEVNEQFF
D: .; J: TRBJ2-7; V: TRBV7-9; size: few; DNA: TGTGCCAGCAGCTTGGGGAGTTCCGAGCAGTACTTC; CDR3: CASSLGSSEQYF
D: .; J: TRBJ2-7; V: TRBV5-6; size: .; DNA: TGTGCCAGCAGCGTTGACACGAGGGACGAGCAGTACTTC; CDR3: CASSVDTRDEQYF
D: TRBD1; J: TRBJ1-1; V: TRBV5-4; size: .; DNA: TGTGCCAGCAGCTTGGGGGCAGGGGGGAGCACTGAAGCTTTCTTT; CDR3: CASSLGAGGSTEAFF
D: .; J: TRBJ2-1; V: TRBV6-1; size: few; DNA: TGTGCCAGCAGTGAACTGGGGTTCGGGTACAATGAGCAGTTCTTC; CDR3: CASSELGFGYNEQFF
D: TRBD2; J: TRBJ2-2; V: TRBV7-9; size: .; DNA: TGTGCCAGCAGCTTAGGACTAGCGTACGACAACACCGGGGAGCTGTTTTTT; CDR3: CASSLGLAYDNTGELFF
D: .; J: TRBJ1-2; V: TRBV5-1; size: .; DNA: TGCGCCAGCAGCTCAATTCCCGGACCCAGAGCTAACTATGGCTACACCTTC; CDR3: CASSSIPGPRANYGYTF
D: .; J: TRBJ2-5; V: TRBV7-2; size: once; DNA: TGTGCCAGCAGCTCTGGGACTTTTAGGGAGACCCAGTACTTC; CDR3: CASSSGTFRETQYF
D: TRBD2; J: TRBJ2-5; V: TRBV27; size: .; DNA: TGTGCCAGCAGTTTTAGAGGACTAGCGGGAGGTTCTATGGGAGAGACCCAGTACTTC; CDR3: CASSFRGLAGGSMGETQYF
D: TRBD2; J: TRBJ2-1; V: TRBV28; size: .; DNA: TGTGCCAGCAGCCCAGCGGGAGGCGTTTACAATGAGCAGTTCTTC; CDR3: CASSPAGGVYNEQFF
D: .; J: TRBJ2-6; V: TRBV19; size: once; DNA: TGTGCCAGTCAAAGGGAATCGACCTCTGGGGCCAACGTCCTGACTTTC; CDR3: CASQRESTSGANVLTF
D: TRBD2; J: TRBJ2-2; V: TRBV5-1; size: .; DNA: TGCGCCAGCAGCTCTCTAGCGGGAGACCCCACCGGGGAGCTGTTTTTT; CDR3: CASSSLAGDPTGELFF
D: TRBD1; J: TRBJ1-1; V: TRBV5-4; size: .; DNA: TGTGCCAGCAGCCTAGCACAGGGGTGGACTGAAGCTTTCTTT; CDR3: CASSLAQGWTEAFF
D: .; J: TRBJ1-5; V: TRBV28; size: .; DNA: TGTGCCAGCAGACCCACTGGGGGCAATCAGCCCCAGCATTTT; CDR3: CASRPTGGNQPQHF
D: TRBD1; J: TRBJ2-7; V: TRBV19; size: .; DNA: TGTGCCAGTAGTTTGAACAGGGGTTCCTACGAGCAGTACTTC; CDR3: CASSLNRGSYEQYF
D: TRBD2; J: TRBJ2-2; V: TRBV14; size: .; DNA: TGTGCCGGAAAATTATCGGGGGGAAACACCGGGGAGCTGTTTTTT; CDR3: CAGKLSGGNTGELFF
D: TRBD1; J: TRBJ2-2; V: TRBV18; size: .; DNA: TGTGCCAGCTCACTCGACAGGGGGAGGACCGGGGAGCTGTTTTTT; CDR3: CASSLDRGRTGELFF
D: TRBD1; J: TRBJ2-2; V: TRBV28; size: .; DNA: TGTGCCAGCAGGGCAGGGGGTCGTTACACCGGGGAGCTGTTTTTT; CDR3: CASRAGGRYTGELFF
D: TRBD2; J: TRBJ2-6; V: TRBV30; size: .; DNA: TGTGCCTGGAGTGGCCTCGGGCTAGCGGGAGTGTCGGATGGGGCCAACGTCCTGACTTTC; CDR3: CAWSGLGLAGVSDGANVLTF
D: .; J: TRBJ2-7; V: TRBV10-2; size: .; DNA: TGCGCCAGCAGTCCCCTTTTGGGCTACGAGCAGTACTTC; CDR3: CASSPLLGYEQYF
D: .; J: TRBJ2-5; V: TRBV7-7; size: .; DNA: TGTGCCAGCAGCTTAGGATCGGGTCGGGGGCAAGAGACCCAGTACTTC; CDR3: CASSLGSGRGQETQYF